This entry features one T cell receptor (beta chain) sequence. Its antigen remains unidentified. This entry belongs to a study of breast tumors, draining lymph nodes, adjacent tissues. TCRdb reprocessed the multiplex PCR reads with MiXCR, giving one entry per CDR3 protein. Of 13,000 or so distinct CDR3 sequences in the sample, 45% to 50% are singletons; the top ten hold roughly 40%. Study-level points and caveats: Tumor repertoires ranked between lymph nodes and nontumor tissue in diversity, with V and J gene preferences. The data were judged consistent with most tumor T cells coming from lymph node and expanding in tumor.

This receptor was identified in a female donor with breast cancer. Some clones in this sample may be carry-over from other donors' samples. Input material: tumor-adjacent breast tissue.

For the CDR3, the DNA is TGTGCCAGCTCACCAATTAAAGGGTTGGCAGATACGCAGTATTTT. This encodes CASSPIKGLADTQYF. The V gene is TRBV18, the J gene TRBJ2-3; D is undetermined. The CDR3 spans 15 residues. V gave up 2 bases and J gave up 4 bases, with 13 bases separating them. Germline loops: CDR1 KGHSH, CDR2 LQKENI.